Following are 21 T cell receptor beta chains from one sample sequenced in a study of cytomegalovirus exposure and HLA in healthy donors. 13 Jbeta primers and 60 Vbeta primers were used for the PCR. Some clones are missing from TCRdb's copy, which holds only in-frame ones; the method was immunoSEQ multiplex PCR. The data contain around 150,000 clones, around three quarters of them singletons. The sequencing sample was made of PBMCs. These receptor sequences come from a man between 25 and 39 years old in good health.

V usage is TRBV7-2 and J usage is TRBJ1-5; possible D gene TRBD1, 6 bases. CDR1 is SGHTA and CDR2 is FQGNSA in the germline V gene. CDR3 size: 15 residues. V shed 2 bases and J shed 6 bases, with 14 bases lying between them. The CDR3 region has the DNA TGTGCCAGCAGCTTATTCCAGGGGTTGGTTCAGCCCCAGCATTTT. This codes for CASSLFQGLVQPQHF.

This chain links TRBV6-4 with TRBJ2-7; 9 positions agree with TRBD1. V shed 6 bases and J 1 base; nucleotides not matched to a gene: 10. The CDR3 consists of 16 residues. From germline, CDR1 is MRHNA and CDR2 SNTAGT. The CDR3 loop is CASSKTAGTGSYEQYF. Written as DNA, the CDR3 is TGTGCCAGCAGCAAGACCGCCGGGACAGGGTCCTACGAGCAGTACTTC.

The V gene is TRBV18, the J gene TRBJ1-2; D may be TRBD1 (5 bases). The V and J ends lost 3 bases and 2 bases respectively, with 10 bases between them. The CDR3 totals 14 residues. Germline-derived CDR1 and CDR2 are KGHSH and LQKENI. In DNA form, the CDR3 reads TGTGCCAGCTCACCGGGCGGGACCAACTATGGCTACACCTTC. Its translation is CASSPGGTNYGYTF.

This chain links TRBV5-1 with TRBJ1-3, with TRBD1 as a possible D gene (5 bases). There are 16 residues in the CDR3. V lost 4 bases, J lost 0 bases, and 14 bases lay in between. From germline, CDR1 is SGHRS and CDR2 YFSETQ. The CDR3 loop reads CASSRMAGNSGNTIYF. For the CDR3, the DNA is TGCGCCAGCAGCCGAATGGCAGGGAACTCTGGAAACACCATATATTTT.

This chain links TRBV6-5 with TRBJ2-2; 7 positions agree with TRBD1. CDR3 length: 15 amino acids. Germline trimming cut 7 bases from V and 4 bases from J; bases unmatched to any gene: 9. The germline V gene has CDR1 MNHEY and CDR2 SVGAGI. CDR3 DNA: TGTGCCAGCAAAAAAGAGACAGGGCGCACCGGGGAGCTGTTTTTT. Its translation is CASKKETGRTGELFF.

This rearrangement joins TRBV29-1 to TRBJ2-1; D is unclear. From germline, CDR1 is SQVTM and CDR2 ANQGSEA. V lost 5 bases to trimming and J lost 0 bases, with 20 bases between them. This CDR3 is built from 17 residues. In nucleotides, the CDR3 is TGCAGCGTTCGTGGTTGGGCCTCTCACAGCTCCTACAATGAGCAGTTCTTC. Translated, it gives CSVRGWASHSSYNEQFF.

The chain combines TRBV9 with TRBJ1-6; 9 nucleotides agree with TRBD1. The germline V gene encodes CDR1 SGDLS and CDR2 YYNGEE. V shed 3 bases and J 7 bases; nucleotides not matched to a gene: 5. The CDR3 spans 15 residues. CDR3 loop: CASSGTGTGNSPLHF. In DNA form, the CDR3 reads TGTGCCAGCAGCGGTACGGGGACAGGGAATTCACCCCTCCACTTT. Full variable domain (missing parts from reference TRBV9 and TRBJ1-6): DSGVTQTPKHLITATGQRVTLRCSPRSGDLSVYWYQQSLDQGLQFLIQYYNGEERAKGNILERFSAQQFPDLHSELNLSSLELGDSALYFCASSGTGTGNSPLHFGNGTRLTVT.

The chain uses TRBV27 and TRBJ2-7; a possible D gene is TRBD1 (6 bases). CDR1 is MNHEY and CDR2 is SMNVEV in the germline V gene (reference sequence). The CDR3 has 16 residues. Deletions cut 4 bases from V and 3 bases from J, with 19 bases between. The CDR3 sequence is CASSSPQAGQNYEQYF. For the CDR3, the DNA is TGTGCCAGCAGTTCTCCCCAGGCAGGACAGAACTACGAGCAGTACTTC.

The chain employs TRBV27 and TRBJ2-1; TRBD2 agrees at 13 bases. The ends lost 4 bases at V and 9 bases at J; junction bases unmatched: 9. Germline lookup yields CDR1 MNHEY and CDR2 SMNVEV (reference sequence). The CDR3 consists of 16 residues. CDR3 bases: TGTGCCAGCAGTTCTAGGACTAGCGGGAGTTACGGTGAGCAGTTCTTC. Its protein product is CASSSRTSGSYGEQFF.

CDR3 sequence reads: CASSSPGQLSSGNTIYF. CDR3 DNA: TGCGCCAGCAGCTCTCCGGGACAGCTTAGCTCTGGAAACACCATATATTTT. This chain links TRBV5-1 with TRBJ1-3; 7 positions agree with TRBD1. The V gene end was trimmed by 3 bases and the J gene end by 0 bases; junction bases not matched to a gene: 9. Per the germline V gene, CDR1 is SGHRS and CDR2 is YFSETQ. The length of the CDR3 is 17 residues. The full variable domain, with the rest looked up from reference TRBV5-1 and TRBJ1-3, is KAGVTQTPRYLIKTRGQQVTLSCSPISGHRSVSWYQQTPGQGLQFLFEYFSETQRNKGNFPGRFSGRQFSNSRSEMNVSTLELGDSALYLCASSSPGQLSSGNTIYFGEGSWLTVV.

This sequence joins TRBV9 and TRBJ2-6; D is perhaps TRBD1 (5 bases). The length of the CDR3 is 15 residues. Trimming took 0 bases from V and 2 from J, leaving 6 bases between them. Germline V gives CDR1 SGDLS, CDR2 YYNGEE. In DNA form, the CDR3 reads TGTGCCAGCAGCGTAGGGGGCCCTGGGGCCAACGTCCTGACTTTC. It specifies CASSVGGPGANVLTF.

The chain recombines TRBV30 with TRBJ2-7, with 8 bases matching TRBD1. With V trimmed by 3 bases and J by 3 bases, 10 bases remained unmatched. The CDR3 extends over 15 amino acids. In germline, CDR1 is GTSNPN, CDR2 SVGIG (reference sequence). CDR3 sequence: CAWSTGTGGVYEQYF. The CDR3 DNA follows: TGTGCCTGGAGCACCGGGACAGGTGGCGTCTACGAGCAGTACTTC.

J is TRBJ2-7 and V is TRBV27; 8 bases agree with TRBD1. Germline-derived CDR1 and CDR2 are MNHEY and SMNVEV (reference sequence). CDR3 length equals 15 residues. Trimming cost V 8 bases and J 6 bases; bases outside gene matches: 15. CDR3 in DNA: TGTGCCAGCGCACCCCAAACCGGGACAGGTGGCGAGCAGTACTTC. Translated: CASAPQTGTGGEQYF.

Details on this clone: At one end, the junction sequence differs from germline, possibly due to a read error. The rearrangement links TRBV7-9 to TRBJ2-2; no definite D call. Germline V gene sequence: CDR1 SEHNR, CDR2 FQNEAQ (reference sequence). The CDR3 is made up of 14 amino acids. CDR3 protein: CSSTLYTGTGELFF. The CDR3 coding sequence is TGTTCCAGCACCTTGTACACGGGCACCGGGGAGCTGTTTTTT.

This CDR3 is CASSLAGQSNYGYTF. The CDR3 coding sequence is TGTGCCAGCAGCTTAGCGGGACAGTCTAACTATGGCTACACCTTC. The chain is built from TRBV7-8 and TRBJ1-2; 7 bases align to TRBD1. CDR1 is SGHVS and CDR2 is FQNEAQ in the germline V gene. CDR3 length: 15 residues. V trimming: 0 bases; J trimming: 0 bases; junction bases outside the gene matches: 1.

This clone appeared once. The rearrangement uses TRBV28 and TRBJ2-7, with 7 positions matching TRBD2. After removal of 8 bases from V and 3 bases from J, the junction contained 1 base not matched to a gene. This CDR3 comprises 11 residues. Germline V gene lookup returns CDR1 MDHEN and CDR2 SYDVKM. Here the CDR3 reads CASGRDYEQYF. The CDR3 bases are TGTGCCAGCGGGAGGGACTACGAGCAGTACTTC.

The rearrangement links TRBV27 to TRBJ1-2, with D tentatively TRBD1 (6 bases). There are 14 residues in the CDR3. With 0 bases removed from V and 4 bases from J, the gap between germline ends came to 9 bases. In germline, CDR1 is MNHEY, CDR2 SMNVEV (reference sequence). CDR3 sequence: CASSLSRGGYGYTF. The CDR3 nucleotides read TGTGCCAGCAGTTTATCGCGAGGGGGCTATGGCTACACCTTC.

In its sample, this clone was seen once. CDR3 loop: CASSLLRGGKIRPPYEQYF. The CDR3 DNA reads as TGTGCCAGCAGCCTACTTAGGGGCGGGAAAATTCGACCTCCCTACGAGCAGTACTTC. The V gene is TRBV7-2, the J gene TRBJ2-7; TRBD2 might be the D (6 bases). The V gene lost 5 bases and the J gene lost 2 bases, with 28 bases spanning the gap. This CDR3 has 19 residues. Germline V CDR1 and CDR2: SGHTA, FQGNSA.

This sequence joins TRBV27 and TRBJ2-3, with TRBD2 identical over 8 bases. The CDR3 has 16 residues. V lost 4 bases and J lost 4; bases outside the gene matches: 10. The germline V gene encodes CDR1 MNHEY and CDR2 SMNVEV (reference sequence). For the CDR3, the DNA is TGTGCCAGCAGTTCGGGAGGGAGCGGGAGACCAGATACGCAGTATTTT. Residues: CASSSGGSGRPDTQYF.

The gene calls are TRBV2 and TRBJ2-7; no clear D gene. The germline V gene encodes CDR1 SNHLY and CDR2 FYNNEI. The CDR3 loop spans 14 amino acids. The V and J ends lost 3 bases and 0 bases respectively, with 9 bases between them. This CDR3 reads CASSDWQFSYEQYF. The CDR3 DNA reads TGTGCCAGCAGTGACTGGCAGTTCTCCTACGAGCAGTACTTC.

The chain has TRBV19 and TRBJ2-1, with 8 bases fitting TRBD2. The junction had 8 bases not matched to a gene; V was cut back by 7 bases and J by 6 bases. Germline assignment: CDR1 LNHDA and CDR2 SQIVND (reference sequence). This CDR3 has 14 residues. This CDR3 reads CASKSGRVGNEQFF. CDR3 in DNA: TGTGCCAGTAAGTCCGGGAGGGTAGGCAATGAGCAGTTCTTC.